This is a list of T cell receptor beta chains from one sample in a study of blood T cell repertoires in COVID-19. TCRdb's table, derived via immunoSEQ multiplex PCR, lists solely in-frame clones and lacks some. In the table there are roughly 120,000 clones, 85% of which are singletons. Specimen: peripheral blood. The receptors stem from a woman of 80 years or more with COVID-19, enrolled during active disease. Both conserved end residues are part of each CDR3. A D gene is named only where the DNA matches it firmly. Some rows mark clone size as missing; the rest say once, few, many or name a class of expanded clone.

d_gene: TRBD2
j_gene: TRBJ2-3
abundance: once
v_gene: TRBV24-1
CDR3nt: TGTGCCACCAGTGATCGACTAGCGGGAGGCACAGATACGCAGTATTTT
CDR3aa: CATSDRLAGGTDTQYF

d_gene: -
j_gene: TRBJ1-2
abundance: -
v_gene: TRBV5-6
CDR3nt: TGTGCCAGCAGCCGGAACACCGGGAGAAGAGACTATGGCTACACCTTC
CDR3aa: CASSRNTGRRDYGYTF

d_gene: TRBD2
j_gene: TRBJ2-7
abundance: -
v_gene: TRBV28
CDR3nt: TGTGCCAGCAGTCCTAGCGGGAGGGGGGGCGAGCAGTACTTC
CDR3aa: CASSPSGRGGEQYF

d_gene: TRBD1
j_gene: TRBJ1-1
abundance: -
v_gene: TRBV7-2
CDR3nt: TGTGCCAGCAGCCCCCCGGGACAGGCTCGGGCTTTCTTT
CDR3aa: CASSPPGQARAFF

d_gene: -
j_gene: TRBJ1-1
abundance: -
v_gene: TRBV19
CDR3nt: TGTGCCAGTAGTATAGATCGCGGCACTGAAGCTTTCTTT
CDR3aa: CASSIDRGTEAFF

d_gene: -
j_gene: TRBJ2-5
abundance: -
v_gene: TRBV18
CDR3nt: TGTGCCAGCTCTCCAATCCCCAGGGCGCAAGAGACCCAGTACTTC
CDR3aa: CASSPIPRAQETQYF

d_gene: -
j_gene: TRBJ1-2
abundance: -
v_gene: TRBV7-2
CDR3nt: TGTGCCAGCAGCGATTACAGCTATGGCTACACCTTC
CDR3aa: CASSDYSYGYTF

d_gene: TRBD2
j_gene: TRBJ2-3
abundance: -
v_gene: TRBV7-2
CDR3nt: TGTGCCAGCAGCTTACGGTCGGCGGGAGGGGGCACAGATACGCAGTATTTT
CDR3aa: CASSLRSAGGGTDTQYF

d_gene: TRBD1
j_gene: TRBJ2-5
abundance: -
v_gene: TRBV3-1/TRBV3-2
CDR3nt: TGTGCCAGCAGCCTCACAGGGGGCCGAGAGACCCAGTACTTC
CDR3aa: CASSLTGGRETQYF

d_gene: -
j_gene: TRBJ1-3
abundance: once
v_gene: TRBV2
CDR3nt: TGTGCCAGCAGTGAACCCAGGGCTGGTAACACCATATATTTT
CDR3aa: CASSEPRAGNTIYF

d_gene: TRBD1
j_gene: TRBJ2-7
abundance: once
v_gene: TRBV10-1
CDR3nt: TGCGCCAGTTCACTCCGGGACAGGGGAAGATACGAGCAGTACTTC
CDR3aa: CASSLRDRGRYEQYF

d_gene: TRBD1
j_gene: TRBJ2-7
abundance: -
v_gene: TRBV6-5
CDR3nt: TGTGCCAGCAGTTCCCGGGACAGTCAGTCCTACGAGCAGTACTTC
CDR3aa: CASSSRDSQSYEQYF

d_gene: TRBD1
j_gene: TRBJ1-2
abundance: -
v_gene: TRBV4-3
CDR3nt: TGCGCCAGCAGCCCGGACAGGGCTAACTATGGCTACACCTTC
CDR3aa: CASSPDRANYGYTF

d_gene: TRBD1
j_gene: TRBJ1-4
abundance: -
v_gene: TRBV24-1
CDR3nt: TGTGCCACCAGTGATACCCGGACAGGGGGTGATGAAAAACTGTTTTTT
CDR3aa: CATSDTRTGGDEKLFF

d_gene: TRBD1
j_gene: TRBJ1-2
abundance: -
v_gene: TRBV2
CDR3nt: TGTGCCAGCAGTGGGACCCCACAGGGGGCCTATGGCTACACCTTC
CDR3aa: CASSGTPQGAYGYTF

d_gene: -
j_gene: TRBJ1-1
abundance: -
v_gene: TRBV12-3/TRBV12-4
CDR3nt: TGTGCCAGCAGGGGCCAGAACACTGAAGCTTTCTTT
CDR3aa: CASRGQNTEAFF

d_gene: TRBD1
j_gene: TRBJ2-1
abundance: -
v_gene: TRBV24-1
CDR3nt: TGTGCCACCAGTGCTCCGGGACAGGGGGCGCCTCAGTTCTTC
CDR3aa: CATSAPGQGAPQFF

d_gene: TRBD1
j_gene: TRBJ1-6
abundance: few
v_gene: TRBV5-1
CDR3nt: TGCGCCAGCACACGGTCGCAGGGGGATTCACCCCTCCACTTT
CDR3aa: CASTRSQGDSPLHF

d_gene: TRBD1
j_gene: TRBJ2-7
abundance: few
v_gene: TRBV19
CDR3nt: TGTGCCAGTAGTATACCGGGACAGGGACCCTACGAGCAGTACTTC
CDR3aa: CASSIPGQGPYEQYF

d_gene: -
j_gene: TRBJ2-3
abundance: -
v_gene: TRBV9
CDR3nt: TGTGCCAGCAGCCCTGGAAAATCGACAGGAGTTAGCACAGATACGCAGTATTTT
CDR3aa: CASSPGKSTGVSTDTQYF

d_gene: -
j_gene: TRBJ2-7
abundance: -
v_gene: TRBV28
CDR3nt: TGTGCCAGCAGTTTAGGGGCAGGGTCGAACGAGCAGTACTTC
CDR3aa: CASSLGAGSNEQYF